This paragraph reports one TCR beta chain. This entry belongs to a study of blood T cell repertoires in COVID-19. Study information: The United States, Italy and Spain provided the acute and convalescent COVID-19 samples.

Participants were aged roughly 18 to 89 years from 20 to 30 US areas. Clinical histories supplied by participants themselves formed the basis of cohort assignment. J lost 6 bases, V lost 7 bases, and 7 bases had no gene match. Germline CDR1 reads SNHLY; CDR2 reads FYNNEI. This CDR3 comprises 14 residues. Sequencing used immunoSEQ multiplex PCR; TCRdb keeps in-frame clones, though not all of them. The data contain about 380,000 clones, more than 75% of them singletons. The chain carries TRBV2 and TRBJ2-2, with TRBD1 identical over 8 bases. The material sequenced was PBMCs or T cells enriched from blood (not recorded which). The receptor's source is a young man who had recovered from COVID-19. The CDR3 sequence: CASTRQGIPGELFF. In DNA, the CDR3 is TGTGCCAGCACCCGACAGGGGATACCCGGGGAGCTGTTTTTT.